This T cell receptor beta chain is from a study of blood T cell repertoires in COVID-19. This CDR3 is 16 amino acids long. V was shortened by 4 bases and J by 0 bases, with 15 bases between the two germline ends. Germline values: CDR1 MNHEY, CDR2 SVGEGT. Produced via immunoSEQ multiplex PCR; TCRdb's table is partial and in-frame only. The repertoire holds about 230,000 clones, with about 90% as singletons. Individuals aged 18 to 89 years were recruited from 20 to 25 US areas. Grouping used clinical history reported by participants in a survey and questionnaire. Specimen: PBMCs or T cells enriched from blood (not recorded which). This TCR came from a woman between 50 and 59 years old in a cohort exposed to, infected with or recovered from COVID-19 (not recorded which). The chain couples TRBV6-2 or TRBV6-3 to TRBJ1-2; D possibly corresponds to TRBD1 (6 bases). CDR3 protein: CASSSLRQAANYGYTF. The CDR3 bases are TGTGCCAGCAGTTCCTTGAGACAGGCAGCTAACTATGGCTACACCTTC.